Sequencing of this T cell receptor (beta chain) was carried out in a study of beta chain features in type 1 diabetes. Study outcomes and limitations: People with Type 1 diabetes carried modestly yet significantly shorter TCRB CDR3s in all four CD4+ subsets.

Expressed TCRB transcripts were sequenced, since all the RNA that had been isolated was reverse transcribed. Sequenced by immunoSEQ multiplex PCR; TCRdb stores in-frame clones only, minus some. In the table there are roughly 300,000 clones, approximately 9.7% of which are singletons. Trimming pared 4 bases from V and 4 bases from J, leaving 14 bases between. The germline V gene has CDR1 SGHDT and CDR2 YYEEEE. This CDR3 has 14 amino acids. This clone was seen at least ten times. The antigen is unknown. Sequences were obtained from central memory CD4+ T cells from blood. The receptor was isolated from a man aged 25-45 years with type 1 diabetes. V gene TRBV5-6 combines with J gene TRBJ1-1; unclear D gene. The CDR3 here is CASSPGRRGTEAFF. DNA for the CDR3: TGTGCCAGCAGCCCGGGGAGACGCGGCACTGAAGCTTTCTTT.